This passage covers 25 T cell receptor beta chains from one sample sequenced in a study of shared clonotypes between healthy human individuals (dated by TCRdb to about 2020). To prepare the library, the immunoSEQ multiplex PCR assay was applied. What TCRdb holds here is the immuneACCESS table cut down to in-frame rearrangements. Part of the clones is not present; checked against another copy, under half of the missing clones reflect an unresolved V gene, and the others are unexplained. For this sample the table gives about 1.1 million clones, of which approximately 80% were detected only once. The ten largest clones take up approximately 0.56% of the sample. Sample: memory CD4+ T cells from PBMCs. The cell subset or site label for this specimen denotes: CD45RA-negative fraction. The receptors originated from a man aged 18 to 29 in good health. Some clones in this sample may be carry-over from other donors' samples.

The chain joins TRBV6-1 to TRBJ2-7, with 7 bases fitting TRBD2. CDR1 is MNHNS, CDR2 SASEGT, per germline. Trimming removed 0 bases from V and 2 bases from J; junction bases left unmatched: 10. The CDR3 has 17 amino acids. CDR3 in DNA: TGTGCCAGCAGTGAAGCGATCTTGGCGGGAGCAACCTACGAGCAGTACTTC. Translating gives CASSEAILAGATYEQYF.

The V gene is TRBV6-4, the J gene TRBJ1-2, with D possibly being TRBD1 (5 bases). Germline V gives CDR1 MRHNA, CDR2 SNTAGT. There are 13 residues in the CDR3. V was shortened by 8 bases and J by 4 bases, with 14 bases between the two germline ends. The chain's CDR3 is CASSRDGFYGYTF. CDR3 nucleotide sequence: TGTGCCAGCTCCCGGGACGGTTTCTATGGCTACACCTTC.

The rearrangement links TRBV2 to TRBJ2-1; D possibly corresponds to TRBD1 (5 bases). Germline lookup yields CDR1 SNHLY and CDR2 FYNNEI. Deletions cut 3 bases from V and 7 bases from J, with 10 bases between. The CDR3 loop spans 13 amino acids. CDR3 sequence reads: CASSEAGWNEQFF. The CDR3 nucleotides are TGTGCCAGCAGTGAGGCAGGGTGGAATGAGCAGTTCTTC.

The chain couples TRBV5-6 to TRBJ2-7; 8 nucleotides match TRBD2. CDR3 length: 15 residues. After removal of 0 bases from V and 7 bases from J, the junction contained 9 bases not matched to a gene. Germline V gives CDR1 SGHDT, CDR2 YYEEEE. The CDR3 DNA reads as TGTGCCAGCAGCTTGGATGAGCGGGGGATTTATGAGCAGTACTTC. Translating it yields CASSLDERGIYEQYF.

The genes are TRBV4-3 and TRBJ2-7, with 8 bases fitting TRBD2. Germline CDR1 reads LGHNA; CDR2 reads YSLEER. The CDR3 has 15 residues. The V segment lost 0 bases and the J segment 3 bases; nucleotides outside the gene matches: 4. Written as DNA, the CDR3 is TGCGCCAGCAGCCAAGAGGGACTAGGCGACTACGAGCAGTACTTC. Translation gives CASSQEGLGDYEQYF.

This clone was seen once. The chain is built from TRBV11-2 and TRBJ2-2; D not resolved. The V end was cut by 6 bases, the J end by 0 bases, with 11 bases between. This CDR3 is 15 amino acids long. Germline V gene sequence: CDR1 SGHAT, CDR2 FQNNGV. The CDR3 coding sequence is TGTGCCAGCAGACACGGGCAAACGAACACCGGGGAGCTGTTTTTT. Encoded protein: CASRHGQTNTGELFF.

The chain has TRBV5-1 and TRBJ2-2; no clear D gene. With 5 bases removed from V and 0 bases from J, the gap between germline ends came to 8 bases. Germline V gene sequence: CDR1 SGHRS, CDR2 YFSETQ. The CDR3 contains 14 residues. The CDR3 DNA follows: TGCGCCAGCAGGCCGGAAACGAACACCGGGGAGCTGTTTTTT. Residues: CASRPETNTGELFF.

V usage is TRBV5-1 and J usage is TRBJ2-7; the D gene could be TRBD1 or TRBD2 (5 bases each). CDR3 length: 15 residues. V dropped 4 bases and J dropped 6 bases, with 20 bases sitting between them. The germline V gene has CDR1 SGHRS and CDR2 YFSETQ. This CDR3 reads CASSPDFGAVAEQYF. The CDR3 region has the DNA TGCGCCAGCAGCCCCGATTTCGGGGCCGTCGCCGAGCAGTACTTC.

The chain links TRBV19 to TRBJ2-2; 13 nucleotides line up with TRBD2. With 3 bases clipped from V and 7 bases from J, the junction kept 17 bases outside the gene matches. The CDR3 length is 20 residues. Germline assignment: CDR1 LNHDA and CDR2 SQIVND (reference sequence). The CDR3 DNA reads TGTGCCAGTAGTATGGGCAGGAACCGTCCCGGGACTAGCGGGATCGGGGAGCTGTTTTTT. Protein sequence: CASSMGRNRPGTSGIGELFF.

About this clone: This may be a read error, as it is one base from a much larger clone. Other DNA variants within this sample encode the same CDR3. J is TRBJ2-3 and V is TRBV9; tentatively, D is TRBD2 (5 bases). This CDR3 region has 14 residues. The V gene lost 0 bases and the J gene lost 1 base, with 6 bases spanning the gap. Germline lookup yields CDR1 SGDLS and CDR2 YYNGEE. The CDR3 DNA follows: TGTGCCAGCAGCGTAGATAGCGGCACAGATACGCAGTATTTT. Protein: CASSVDSGTDTQYF.

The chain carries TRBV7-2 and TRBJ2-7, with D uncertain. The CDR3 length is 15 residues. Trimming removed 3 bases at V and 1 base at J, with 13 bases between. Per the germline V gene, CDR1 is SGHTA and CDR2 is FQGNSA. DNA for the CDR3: TGTGCCAGCAGCTTTATGGCTCTGGAGTCCTACGAGCAGTACTTC. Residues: CASSFMALESYEQYF.

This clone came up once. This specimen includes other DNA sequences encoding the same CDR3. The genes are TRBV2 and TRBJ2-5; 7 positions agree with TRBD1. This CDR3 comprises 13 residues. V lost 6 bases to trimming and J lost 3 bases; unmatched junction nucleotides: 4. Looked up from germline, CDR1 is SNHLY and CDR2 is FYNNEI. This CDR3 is CASSRDREETQYF. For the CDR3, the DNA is TGTGCCAGCAGCCGGGACAGAGAAGAGACCCAGTACTTC.

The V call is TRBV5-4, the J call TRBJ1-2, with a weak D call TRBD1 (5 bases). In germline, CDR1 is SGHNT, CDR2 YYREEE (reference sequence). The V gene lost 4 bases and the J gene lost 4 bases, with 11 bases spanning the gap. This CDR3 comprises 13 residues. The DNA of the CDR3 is TGTGCCAGCAGCGCCGACAGTATCTATGGCTACACCTTC. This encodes CASSADSIYGYTF.

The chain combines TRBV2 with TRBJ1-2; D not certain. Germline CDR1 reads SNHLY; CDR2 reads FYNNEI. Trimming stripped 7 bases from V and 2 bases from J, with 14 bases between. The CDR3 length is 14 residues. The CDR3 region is CASKNPGTNYGYTF. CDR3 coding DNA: TGTGCCAGCAAAAACCCTGGAACAAACTATGGCTACACCTTC. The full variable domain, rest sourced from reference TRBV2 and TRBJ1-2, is EPEVTQTPSHQVTQMGQEVILRCVPISNHLYFYWYRQILGQKVEFLVSFYNNEISEKSEIFDDQFSVERPDGSNFTLKIRSTKLEDSAMYFCASKNPGTNYGYTFGSGTRLTVV.

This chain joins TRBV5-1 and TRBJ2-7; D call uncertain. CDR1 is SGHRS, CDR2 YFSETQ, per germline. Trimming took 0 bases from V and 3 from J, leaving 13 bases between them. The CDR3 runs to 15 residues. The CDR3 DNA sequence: TGCGCCAGCAGCTTGGCGCAGGAAGGGTACTACGAGCAGTACTTC. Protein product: CASSLAQEGYYEQYF.

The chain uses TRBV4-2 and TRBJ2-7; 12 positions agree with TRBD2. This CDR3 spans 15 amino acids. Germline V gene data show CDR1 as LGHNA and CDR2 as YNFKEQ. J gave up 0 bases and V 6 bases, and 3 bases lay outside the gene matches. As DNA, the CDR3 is TGTGCCAGCAGACGACTAGCGGGAGACTCCTACGAGCAGTACTTC. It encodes CASRRLAGDSYEQYF.

DNA of the CDR3: TGTGCCAGCAGTGACCAACAGAACACTGAAGCTTTCTTT. Amino acid sequence: CASSDQQNTEAFF. The V gene is TRBV6-4, the J gene TRBJ1-1, with D unresolved. Trimming took 2 bases from V and 1 from J, leaving 5 bases between them. Germline V gene sequence: CDR1 MRHNA, CDR2 SNTAGT. This CDR3 spans 13 amino acids.

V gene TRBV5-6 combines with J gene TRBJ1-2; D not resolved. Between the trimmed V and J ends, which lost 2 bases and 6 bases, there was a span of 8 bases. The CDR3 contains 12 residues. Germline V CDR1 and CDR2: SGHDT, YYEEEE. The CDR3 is CASSFGLDGYTF. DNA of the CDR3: TGTGCCAGCAGCTTCGGGCTAGATGGCTACACCTTC.

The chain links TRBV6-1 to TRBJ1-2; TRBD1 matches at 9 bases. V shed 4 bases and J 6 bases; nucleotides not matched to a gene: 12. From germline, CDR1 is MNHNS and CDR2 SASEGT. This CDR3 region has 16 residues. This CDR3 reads CASSAISGDRENGYTF. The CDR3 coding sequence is TGTGCCAGCAGTGCTATAAGTGGGGACAGGGAAAATGGCTACACCTTC.

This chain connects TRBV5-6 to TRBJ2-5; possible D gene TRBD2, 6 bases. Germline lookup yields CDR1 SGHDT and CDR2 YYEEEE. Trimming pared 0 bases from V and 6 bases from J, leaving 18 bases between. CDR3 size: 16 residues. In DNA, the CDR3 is TGTGCCAGCAGCTTGGGGCCCGGGGCCGGGGGTAAGACCCAGTACTTC. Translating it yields CASSLGPGAGGKTQYF.

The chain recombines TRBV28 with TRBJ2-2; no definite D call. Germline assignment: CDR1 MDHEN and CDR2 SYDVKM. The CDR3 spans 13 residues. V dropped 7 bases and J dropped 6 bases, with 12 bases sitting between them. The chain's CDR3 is CASTLSGAGELFF. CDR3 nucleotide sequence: TGTGCCAGCACCCTGAGTGGAGCCGGGGAGCTGTTTTTT.

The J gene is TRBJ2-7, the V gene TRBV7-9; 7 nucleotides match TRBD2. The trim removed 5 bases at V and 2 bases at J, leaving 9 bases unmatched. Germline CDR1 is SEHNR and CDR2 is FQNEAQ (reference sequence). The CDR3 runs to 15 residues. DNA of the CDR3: TGTGCCAGCAGCCCCCGCCCCGGACTAGCCTACGAGCAGTACTTC. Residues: CASSPRPGLAYEQYF.

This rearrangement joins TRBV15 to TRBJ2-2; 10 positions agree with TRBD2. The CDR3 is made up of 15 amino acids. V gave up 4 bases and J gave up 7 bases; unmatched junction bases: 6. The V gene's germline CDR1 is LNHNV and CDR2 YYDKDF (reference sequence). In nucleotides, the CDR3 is TGTGCCACCAGCAAAGAATTAGCGGGAGGCGGGGAGCTGTTTTTT. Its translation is CATSKELAGGGELFF.

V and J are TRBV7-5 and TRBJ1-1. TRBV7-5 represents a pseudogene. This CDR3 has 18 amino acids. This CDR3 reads CVRSRISGDQSLNTEAFF. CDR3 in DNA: TGTGTCAGAAGCCGGATTTCGGGCGATCAGTCCCTGAACACTGAAGCTTTCTTT.

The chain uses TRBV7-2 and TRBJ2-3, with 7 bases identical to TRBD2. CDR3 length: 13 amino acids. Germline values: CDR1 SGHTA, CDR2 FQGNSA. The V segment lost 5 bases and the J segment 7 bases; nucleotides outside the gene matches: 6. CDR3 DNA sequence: TGTGCCAGCAGCGGCCGACTAGCAAATACGCAGTATTTT. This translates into CASSGRLANTQYF.